The T cell receptor (beta chain) under discussion was sequenced for a study of blood T cell repertoires in COVID-19. Study in general: The United States, Italy and Spain were the sources of the acute and convalescent COVID-19 samples. PBMCs, B-cell-depleted T cells, or T cells were the source of the cDNA or gDNA that made up the material.

The germline CDR1 and CDR2 sequences are MDHEN and SYDVKM. The CDR3 covers 15 residues. V gave up 3 bases and J gave up 0 bases, with 11 bases separating them. Study processing details: Amplification with reference gene primers provided the estimates of nucleated cell counts. Clones were sequenced by immunoSEQ multiplex PCR, and TCRdb holds only the in-frame ones, with some missing. V, J and clone size are those of that table, while D and trimming were read from the DNA. The data contain almost 200,000 clones, less than 90% of them singletons. The sequenced sample was peripheral blood. The V gene is TRBV28, the J gene TRBJ1-1, with D possibly being TRBD1 (6 bases). This TCR derives from an older woman with acute or convalescent COVID-19. CDR3 sequence (DNA): TGTGCCAGCAGTTTTCCAGGACAGTTGAACACTGAAGCTTTCTTT. It is translated as CASSFPGQLNTEAFF.